This TCR beta chain was retrieved from a study of CD8 T cells in ankylosing spondylitis. Study-wide results and caveats: Seemingly characteristic of ankylosing spondylitis blood was a TCR beta motif consisting of about 8 highly homologous variants. Clones linked to the disease showed a CD8+ phenotype. They occurred at relatively low frequencies in peripheral blood.

Germline V gives CDR1 SGDLS, CDR2 YYNGEE. The CDR3 extends over 14 amino acids. V dropped 0 bases and J dropped 2 bases, with 7 bases sitting between them. This clonotype was observed many times. Its antigen remains unidentified. Quantitative 5'-RACE with molecular barcodes was used to make the TCR beta libraries. In TCRdb, the 5' RACE reads were re-called with MiXCR into one record per CDR3 protein. Of 40,000 or so distinct CDR3 sequences in the sample, roughly 2.6% were seen once. The specimen sequenced was blood, either unsorted or a sorted T cell fraction (not recorded which). The chain carries TRBV9 and TRBJ2-3; TRBD2 is a possible D gene (6 bases). The clonotype comes from a male donor with ankylosing spondylitis or in good health (not recorded which). CDR3 protein: CASSVGGITDTQYF. CDR3 nucleotides: TGTGCCAGCAGCGTAGGCGGGATCACAGATACGCAGTATTTT. The full variable domain, its missing parts supplied by reference TRBV9 and TRBJ2-3, is DSGVTQTPKHLITATGQRVTLRCSPRSGDLSVYWYQQSLDQGLQFLIQYYNGEERAKGNILERFSAQQFPDLHSELNLSSLELGDSALYFCASSVGGITDTQYFGPGTRLTVL.